This T cell receptor (beta chain) stems from a study of control samples from healthy donors and cancer patients. The germline CDR1 and CDR2 sequences are SGHRS and YFSETQ. This CDR3 has 16 amino acids. The V segment lost 2 bases and the J segment 2 bases; nucleotides outside the gene matches: 1. Sequenced by immunoSEQ multiplex PCR; TCRdb stores in-frame clones only, minus some. The sample data list approximately 190,000 clones. Points on this clone: Other DNA sequences in the same sample also yield this CDR3.

This chain links TRBV5-1 with TRBJ2-1; 13 nucleotides align to TRBD2. This clonotype was sampled from a woman aged 30 to 39 in good health. The sample taken for sequencing was blood. The DNA of the CDR3 is TGCGCCAGCAGCTTCACTAGCGGGGGGGCCTACAATGAGCAGTTCTTC. Its translation is CASSFTSGGAYNEQFF.